Included here is one T cell receptor beta chain sequence, with context. Its antigen is still unknown. Investigators prepared the TCR beta libraries by applying iRepertoire HTBI primers and Arm-PCR of CDR3 regions. Source study methods: Identified across the samples were 55 to 75 TRBV segments and about 15 TRBJ segments. TCRdb re-derived calls from the multiplex PCR reads in MiXCR, one entry per CDR3 protein. For this entry, the V and J calls and clone size follow TCRdb and not the study's own pipeline. This table has around 460,000 distinct CDR3 sequences, 11% to 15% appearing once. The sample belongs to a study of regulatory T cells in long-lasting Graves disease. The CDR3 is 13 residues long. The V end lost 3 bases, the J end lost 6 bases, and 11 bases lay between the germline ends. Looked up from germline, CDR1 is SEHNR and CDR2 is FQNEAQ (reference sequence). Overall study findings and caveats: With 2,741 shared public clonotypes, persistent patients exceeded new patients, who shared 950 to 1,000. TRBV28, TRBJ1-2 and TRBJ2-5 emerged as the favored segments in persistent disease.

Time point described: newly diagnosed GD, antithyroid drugs for less than 3 months. TCR sequences were obtained from RNA taken from PBMCs. This same sample was also part of a study on T cells in Graves' hyperthyroidism and ophthalmopathy.

The receptor was derived from a woman aged 45-65 years with Graves disease. The rearrangement uses TRBV7-9 and TRBJ1-2; D might be TRBD1 (5 bases). This specimen consisted of peripheral blood mononuclear cells (PBMCs), obtained at new diagnosis, from a patient treated with antithyroid drugs. CDR3 coding DNA: TGTGCCAGCAGCTTCGGGGGAGGGAATGGCTACACCTTC. This translates into CASSFGGGNGYTF.